By proportion, the clone carrying this TCR beta chain is medium-sized. This record comes from a study of somatic mutations in cytotoxic T cells in rheumatoid arthritis. Turning to the study itself: The flow sorting of some V beta antibody-stained T-cell populations reached nearly 100% purity, and the sorted populations included V beta1+ cells sequenced for TCRB.

The J segment lost 6 bases and the V segment lost 5 bases, leaving 9 bases of the junction unmatched. Germline V gene lookup returns CDR1 SEHNR and CDR2 FQNEAQ (reference sequence). This CDR3 has 16 amino acids. Profiling relied on immunoSEQ multiplex PCR, and the TCRdb table lists in-frame clones only, not all of them. Of 14,000 or so clones listed, around 74% are singletons. Material for sequencing was CD8+ T cells sorted from blood. The J gene is TRBJ2-1, the V gene TRBV7-9, with 11 bases that match TRBD1. This sequence was found in an adult with rheumatoid arthritis. The CDR3 coding sequence is TGTGCCAGCAGCGCGGGACAGGGGGACGTTGGCAATGAGCAGTTCTTC. The encoded protein is CASSAGQGDVGNEQFF.